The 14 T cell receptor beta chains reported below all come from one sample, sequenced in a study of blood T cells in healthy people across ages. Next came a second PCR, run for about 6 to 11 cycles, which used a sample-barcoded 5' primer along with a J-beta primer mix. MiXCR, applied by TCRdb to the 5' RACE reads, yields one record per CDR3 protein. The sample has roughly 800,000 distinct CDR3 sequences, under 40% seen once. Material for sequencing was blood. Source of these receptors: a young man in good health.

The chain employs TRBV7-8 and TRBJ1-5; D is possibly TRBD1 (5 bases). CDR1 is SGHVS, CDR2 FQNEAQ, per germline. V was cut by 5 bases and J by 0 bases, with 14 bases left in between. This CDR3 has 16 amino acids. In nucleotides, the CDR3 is TGTGCCAGCAGCCCCGGGGGGGTAAATAGCAATCAGCCCCAGCATTTT. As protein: CASSPGGVNSNQPQHF.

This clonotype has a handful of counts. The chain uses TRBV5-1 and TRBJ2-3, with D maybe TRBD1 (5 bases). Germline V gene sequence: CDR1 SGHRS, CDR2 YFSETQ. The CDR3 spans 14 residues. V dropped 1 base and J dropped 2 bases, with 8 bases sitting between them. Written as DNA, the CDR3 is TGCGCCAGCAGCTTGAACAGGTTCACAGATACGCAGTATTTT. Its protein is CASSLNRFTDTQYF.

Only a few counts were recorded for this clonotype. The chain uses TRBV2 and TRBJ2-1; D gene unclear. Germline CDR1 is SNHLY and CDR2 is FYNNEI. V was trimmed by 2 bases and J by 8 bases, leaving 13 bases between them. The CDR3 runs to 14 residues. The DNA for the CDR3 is TGTGCCAGCAGTGAATCGGGCAGGTGGGATGAGCAGTTCTTC. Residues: CASSESGRWDEQFF. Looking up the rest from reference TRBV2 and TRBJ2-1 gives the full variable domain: EPEVTQTPSHQVTQMGQEVILRCVPISNHLYFYWYRQILGQKVEFLVSFYNNEISEKSEIFDDQFSVERPDGSNFTLKIRSTKLEDSAMYFCASSESGRWDEQFFGPGTRLTVL.

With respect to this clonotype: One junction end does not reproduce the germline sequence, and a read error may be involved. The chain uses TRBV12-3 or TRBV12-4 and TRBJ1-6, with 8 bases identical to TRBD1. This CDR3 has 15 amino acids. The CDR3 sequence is CASSRDRGSDSPPHF. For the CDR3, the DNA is TGTGCCAGCAGCCGAGACAGGGGTTCGGATTCACCCCCCCACTTT.

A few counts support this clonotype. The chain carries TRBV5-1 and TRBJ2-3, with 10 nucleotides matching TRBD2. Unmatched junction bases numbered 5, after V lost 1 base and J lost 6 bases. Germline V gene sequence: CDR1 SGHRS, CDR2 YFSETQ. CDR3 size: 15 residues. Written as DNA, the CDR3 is TGCGCCAGCAGCTTGCAGCGGGGGGGCAAGGATACGCAGTATTTT. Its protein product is CASSLQRGGKDTQYF.

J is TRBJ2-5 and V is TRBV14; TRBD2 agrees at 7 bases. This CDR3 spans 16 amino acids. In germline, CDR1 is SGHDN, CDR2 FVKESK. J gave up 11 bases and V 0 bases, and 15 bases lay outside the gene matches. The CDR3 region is CASSQDGAGVYNEQYF. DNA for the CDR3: TGTGCCAGCAGCCAAGATGGGGCGGGGGTCTACAATGAGCAGTACTTC.

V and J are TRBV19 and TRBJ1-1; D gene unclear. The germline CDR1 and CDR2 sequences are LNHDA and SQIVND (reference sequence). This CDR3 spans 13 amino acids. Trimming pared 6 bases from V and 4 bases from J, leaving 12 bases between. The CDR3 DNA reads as TGTGCCAGTAGCAATGGTGAGAGCACTGAAGCTTTCTTT. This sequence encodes CASSNGESTEAFF.

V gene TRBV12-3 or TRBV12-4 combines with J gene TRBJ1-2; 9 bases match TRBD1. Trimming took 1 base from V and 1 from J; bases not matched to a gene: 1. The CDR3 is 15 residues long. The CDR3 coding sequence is TGTGCCAGCAGTTTAGGGGACAGGGTTAACTATGGCTACACCTTC. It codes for CASSLGDRVNYGYTF.

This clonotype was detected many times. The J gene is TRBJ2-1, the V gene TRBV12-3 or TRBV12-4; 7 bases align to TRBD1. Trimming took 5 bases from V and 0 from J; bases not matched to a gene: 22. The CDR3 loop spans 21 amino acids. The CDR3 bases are TGTGCCAGCAGTCGGTCCCACAGGGGCCTCAATTACGTAAGCTCCTACAATGAGCAGTTCTTC. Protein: CASSRSHRGLNYVSSYNEQFF.

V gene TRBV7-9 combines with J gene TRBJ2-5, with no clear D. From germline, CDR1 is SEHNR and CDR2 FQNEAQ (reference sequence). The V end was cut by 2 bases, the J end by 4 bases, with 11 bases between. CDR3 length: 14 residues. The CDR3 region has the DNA TGTGCCAGCAGCTTATACACTGAACGAGAGACCCAGTACTTC. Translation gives CASSLYTERETQYF.

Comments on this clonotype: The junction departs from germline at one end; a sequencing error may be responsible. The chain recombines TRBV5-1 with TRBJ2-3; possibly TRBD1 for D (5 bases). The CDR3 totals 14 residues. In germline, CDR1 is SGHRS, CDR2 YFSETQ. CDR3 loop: CAGSLGPPTDTQYF. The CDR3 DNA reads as TGCGCCGGCAGCTTGGGGCCGCCCACAGATACGCAGTATTTT.

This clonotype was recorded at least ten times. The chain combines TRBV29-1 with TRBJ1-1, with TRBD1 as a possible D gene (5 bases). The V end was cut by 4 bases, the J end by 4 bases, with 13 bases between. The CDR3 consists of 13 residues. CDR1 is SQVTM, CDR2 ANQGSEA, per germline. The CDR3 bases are TGCAGCGTTGGGGAGCCAGGGTTCACTGAAGCTTTCTTT. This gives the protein CSVGEPGFTEAFF.

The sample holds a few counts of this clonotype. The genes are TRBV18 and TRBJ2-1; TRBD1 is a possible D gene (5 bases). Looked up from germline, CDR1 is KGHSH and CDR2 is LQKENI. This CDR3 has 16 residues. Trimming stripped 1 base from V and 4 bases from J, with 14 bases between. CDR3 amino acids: CASSPRITDSYNEQFF. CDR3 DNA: TGTGCCAGCTCACCACGAATTACAGACAGTTACAATGAGCAGTTCTTC.

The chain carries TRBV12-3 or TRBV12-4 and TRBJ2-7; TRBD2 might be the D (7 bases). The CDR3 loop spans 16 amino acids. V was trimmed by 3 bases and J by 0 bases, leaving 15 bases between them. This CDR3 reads CASSLGGGGNSYEQYF. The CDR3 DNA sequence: TGTGCCAGCAGTTTGGGGGGCGGGGGTAACTCCTACGAGCAGTACTTC.